The rows below give T cell receptor beta chains drawn from one sample of a study of cytomegalovirus exposure and HLA in healthy donors. This table comes from immunoSEQ multiplex PCR, and its TCRdb copy is limited to in-frame clones, with some not included. The sample shows over 200,000 clones, approximately 87% of them seen only once. Sequenced material: PBMCs. The source is a woman under 30 in good health and CMV-seronegative. CDR3s include the opening cysteine and the closing phenylalanine or tryptophan. A D gene is named only where the DNA matches it firmly. Clone size appears in some rows only: once, few, many, or a class for an expanded clone.

clone_size: -
d_call: -
v_call: TRBV6-5
j_call: TRBJ2-7
cdr3_aa: CASSKRGRQQYF
cdr3_nt: TGTGCCAGCAGTAAAAGAGGGCGGCAGCAGTACTTC

clone_size: -
d_call: TRBD1
v_call: TRBV6-5
j_call: TRBJ1-5
cdr3_aa: CASRETGNSNQPQHF
cdr3_nt: TGTGCCAGCAGGGAGACAGGGAATAGCAATCAGCCCCAGCATTTT

clone_size: once
d_call: -
v_call: TRBV15
j_call: TRBJ1-6
cdr3_aa: CATSRALAYGGDNSPLHF
cdr3_nt: TGTGCCACCAGCAGAGCGCTCGCGTACGGGGGCGATAATTCACCCCTCCACTTT

clone_size: -
d_call: TRBD1
v_call: TRBV18
j_call: TRBJ1-1
cdr3_aa: CASSGDRVRTEAFF
cdr3_nt: TGTGCCAGCTCAGGGGACAGGGTTCGCACTGAAGCTTTCTTT

clone_size: -
d_call: TRBD1
v_call: TRBV27
j_call: TRBJ1-1
cdr3_aa: CASSLSRTGGTEAFF
cdr3_nt: TGTGCCAGCAGTTTATCCCGGACAGGGGGCACTGAAGCTTTCTTT

clone_size: -
d_call: TRBD1
v_call: TRBV5-1
j_call: TRBJ2-7
cdr3_aa: CASSLGGQGYEQYF
cdr3_nt: TGCGCCAGCAGCTTGGGCGGACAGGGTTACGAGCAGTACTTC

clone_size: -
d_call: TRBD2
v_call: TRBV2
j_call: TRBJ2-2
cdr3_aa: CASRDGRVNTGELFF
cdr3_nt: TGTGCCAGCCGCGACGGGAGGGTGAACACCGGGGAGCTGTTTTTT

clone_size: -
d_call: -
v_call: TRBV28
j_call: TRBJ2-2
cdr3_aa: CASSWGRGYTGELFF
cdr3_nt: TGTGCCAGCAGTTGGGGCAGGGGATACACCGGGGAGCTGTTTTTT

clone_size: -
d_call: -
v_call: TRBV13
j_call: TRBJ2-5
cdr3_aa: CASTSYEETQYF
cdr3_nt: TGTGCCAGCACTTCGTACGAAGAGACCCAGTACTTC

clone_size: -
d_call: TRBD1
v_call: TRBV2
j_call: TRBJ1-4
cdr3_aa: CASSELDRVTNEKLFF
cdr3_nt: TGTGCCAGCAGTGAATTGGACAGGGTGACTAATGAAAAACTGTTTTTT

clone_size: -
d_call: -
v_call: TRBV11-2
j_call: TRBJ1-3
cdr3_aa: CASSLDHSGGEDGNTIYF
cdr3_nt: TGTGCCAGCAGCTTAGATCATTCGGGGGGCGAGGATGGAAACACCATATATTTT

clone_size: -
d_call: -
v_call: TRBV20-1
j_call: TRBJ2-1
cdr3_aa: CSARRHEQFF
cdr3_nt: TGCAGTGCTAGAAGACATGAGCAGTTCTTC

clone_size: -
d_call: -
v_call: TRBV2
j_call: TRBJ1-5
cdr3_aa: CASSSRGGEGIQPQHF
cdr3_nt: TGTGCCAGCAGTTCCAGGGGAGGGGAGGGGATCCAGCCCCAGCATTTT

clone_size: -
d_call: -
v_call: TRBV7-3
j_call: TRBJ1-3
cdr3_aa: CASSLYPPPTGSSGNTIYF
cdr3_nt: TGTGCCAGCAGCTTATATCCCCCCCCAACAGGATCCTCTGGAAACACCATATATTTT

clone_size: -
d_call: -
v_call: TRBV27
j_call: TRBJ2-1
cdr3_aa: CASSLRREREQFF
cdr3_nt: TGTGCCAGCAGTTTACGGCGGGAACGGGAGCAGTTCTTC

clone_size: -
d_call: -
v_call: TRBV4-2
j_call: TRBJ1-2
cdr3_aa: CASSQGTEYGYTF
cdr3_nt: TGTGCCAGCAGCCAAGGGACAGAATATGGCTACACCTTC

clone_size: -
d_call: TRBD1
v_call: TRBV9
j_call: TRBJ1-2
cdr3_aa: CASSDRAVANYGYTF
cdr3_nt: TGTGCCAGTTCGGACAGGGCCGTAGCTAACTATGGCTACACCTTC

clone_size: once
d_call: -
v_call: TRBV13
j_call: TRBJ2-1
cdr3_aa: CASSLGKWSSYNEQFF
cdr3_nt: TGTGCCAGCAGCTTAGGAAAGTGGAGCTCCTACAATGAGCAGTTCTTC

clone_size: -
d_call: -
v_call: TRBV13
j_call: TRBJ1-1
cdr3_aa: CASSPYLRSAGTNTEAFF
cdr3_nt: TGTGCCAGCAGCCCCTACCTGAGGTCGGCGGGGACGAACACTGAAGCTTTCTTT

clone_size: -
d_call: TRBD1
v_call: TRBV2
j_call: TRBJ1-1
cdr3_aa: CASRKTGGAGRLTEAFF
cdr3_nt: TGTGCCAGCAGAAAGACAGGGGGCGCGGGAAGGCTCACTGAAGCTTTCTTT

clone_size: -
d_call: -
v_call: TRBV30
j_call: TRBJ1-1
cdr3_aa: CAWSVLPHTEAFF
cdr3_nt: TGTGCCTGGAGTGTACTTCCACACACTGAAGCTTTCTTT

clone_size: -
d_call: -
v_call: TRBV5-1
j_call: TRBJ1-3
cdr3_aa: CASRGTGNTIYF
cdr3_nt: TGCGCCAGCCGGGGGACTGGAAACACCATATATTTT

clone_size: -
d_call: TRBD1
v_call: TRBV19
j_call: TRBJ1-2
cdr3_aa: CASSIPDRDGYTF
cdr3_nt: TGTGCCAGTAGTATCCCTGACAGGGATGGCTACACCTTC

clone_size: once
d_call: -
v_call: TRBV2
j_call: TRBJ1-1
cdr3_aa: CASSEERGRVNTEAFF
cdr3_nt: TGTGCCAGCAGTGAAGAAAGGGGACGGGTGAACACTGAAGCTTTCTTT

clone_size: -
d_call: TRBD1
v_call: TRBV7-9
j_call: TRBJ1-1
cdr3_aa: CASSLGQGLGTEAFF
cdr3_nt: TGTGCCAGCAGCTTAGGACAGGGTTTGGGCACTGAAGCTTTCTTT

clone_size: -
d_call: -
v_call: TRBV5-1
j_call: TRBJ2-2
cdr3_aa: CASSLVLVRFTGELFF
cdr3_nt: TGCGCCAGCAGCTTGGTGCTAGTTAGGTTCACCGGGGAGCTGTTTTTT

clone_size: -
d_call: -
v_call: TRBV30
j_call: TRBJ2-6
cdr3_aa: CAWNEDSANVLTF
cdr3_nt: TGTGCCTGGAACGAGGATTCGGCCAACGTCCTGACTTTC

clone_size: -
d_call: -
v_call: TRBV11-3
j_call: TRBJ2-2
cdr3_aa: CASSLRVGPTAGELFF
cdr3_nt: TGTGCCAGCAGCTTAAGGGTGGGTCCCACCGCCGGGGAGCTGTTTTTT

clone_size: once
d_call: TRBD2
v_call: TRBV27
j_call: TRBJ2-3
cdr3_aa: CASGTGGRDTQYF
cdr3_nt: TGTGCCAGCGGGACGGGAGGCCGAGATACGCAGTATTTT

clone_size: -
d_call: -
v_call: TRBV27
j_call: TRBJ1-1
cdr3_aa: CASSPWSGKAFF
cdr3_nt: TGTGCCAGCAGTCCCTGGAGCGGGAAAGCTTTCTTT

clone_size: -
d_call: -
v_call: TRBV25-1
j_call: TRBJ1-4
cdr3_aa: CASTTGRGRGDEKLFF
cdr3_nt: TGTGCCAGCACGACCGGGAGGGGCCGCGGGGATGAAAAACTGTTTTTT

clone_size: -
d_call: -
v_call: TRBV5-6
j_call: TRBJ2-3
cdr3_aa: CASSLKVLASTDTQYF
cdr3_nt: TGTGCCAGCAGCTTGAAGGTGCTAGCGAGCACAGATACGCAGTATTTT

clone_size: once
d_call: TRBD1
v_call: TRBV15
j_call: TRBJ1-1
cdr3_aa: CATSGGVRTGGSTEAFF
cdr3_nt: TGTGCCACCAGCGGGGGAGTACGGACAGGAGGGAGCACTGAAGCTTTCTTT